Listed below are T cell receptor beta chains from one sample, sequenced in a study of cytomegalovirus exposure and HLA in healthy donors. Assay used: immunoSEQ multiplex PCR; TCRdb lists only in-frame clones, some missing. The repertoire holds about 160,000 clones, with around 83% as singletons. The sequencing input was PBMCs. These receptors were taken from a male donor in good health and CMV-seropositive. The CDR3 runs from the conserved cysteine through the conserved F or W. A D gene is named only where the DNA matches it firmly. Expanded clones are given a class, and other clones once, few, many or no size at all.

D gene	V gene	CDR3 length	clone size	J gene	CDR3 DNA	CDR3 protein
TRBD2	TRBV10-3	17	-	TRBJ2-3	TGTGCCATCACCCGGACTAGCGGGGGGGCTGTCCCAGATACGCAGTATTTT	CAITRTSGGAVPDTQYF
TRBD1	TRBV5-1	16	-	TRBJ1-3	TGCGCCAGCAGGACATGGGACAGGGGCTCTGGAAACACCATATATTTT	CASRTWDRGSGNTIYF
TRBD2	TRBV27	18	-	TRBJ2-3	TGTGCCAGCAGGGGAGAAGCGGGAGGCGTCTATAGCACAGATACGCAGTATTTT	CASRGEAGGVYSTDTQYF
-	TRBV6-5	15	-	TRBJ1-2	TGTGCCAGCAGTTACTCGAGTAAAGGGGACTATGGCTACACCTTC	CASSYSSKGDYGYTF
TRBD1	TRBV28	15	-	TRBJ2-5	TGTGCCAGCAGCGCCGGACAGGGGCTAGGGGAGACCCAGTACTTC	CASSAGQGLGETQYF
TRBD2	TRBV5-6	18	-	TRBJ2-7	TGTGCCAGCAGCTTGGATGGACTAGCGCCGACTTTATCGTACGAGCAGTACTTC	CASSLDGLAPTLSYEQYF
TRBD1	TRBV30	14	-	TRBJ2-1	TGTGCCTGGAGTAAGGGACAGGGTTCGGGGGGTCAGTTCTTC	CAWSKGQGSGGQFF
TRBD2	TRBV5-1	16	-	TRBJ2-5	TGCGCCAGCAGCTTGGTGTTAGCGGGGGGCAGCGAGACCCAGTACTTC	CASSLVLAGGSETQYF
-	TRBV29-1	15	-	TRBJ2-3	TGCAGCGTTGAAGATACAGGGCTAGGGGCAGATACGCAGTATTTT	CSVEDTGLGADTQYF
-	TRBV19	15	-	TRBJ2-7	TGTGCCAGTAGTTTTATGGGCGAGGGATCGCGGGAGCAGTACTTC	CASSFMGEGSREQYF
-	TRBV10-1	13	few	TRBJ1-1	TGCGCCAGCAGACAGGGTCTCGGCACTGAAGCTTTCTTT	CASRQGLGTEAFF
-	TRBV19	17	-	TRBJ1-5	TGTGCCAGTAGTCTTAAATCTCCGGACTTGGGCAATCAGCCCCAGCATTTT	CASSLKSPDLGNQPQHF
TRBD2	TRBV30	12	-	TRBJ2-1	TGTGCCTGGAAGCGAGCGGGGGCGAAGCAGTTCTTC	CAWKRAGAKQFF
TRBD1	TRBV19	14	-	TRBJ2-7	TGTGCCAGTAGCCGACAGGGTAGCCCCTACGAGCAGTACTTC	CASSRQGSPYEQYF
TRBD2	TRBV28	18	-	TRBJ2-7	TGTGCCAGCAGTTCCCCGGGACTAGCGGGAGGCAGCACCTACGAGCAGTACTTC	CASSSPGLAGGSTYEQYF
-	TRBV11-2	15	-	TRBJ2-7	TGTGCCAGCAGCTTAGGCGGGACGGGAACCTACGAGCAGTACTTC	CASSLGGTGTYEQYF
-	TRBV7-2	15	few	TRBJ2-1	TGTGCCAGCAGCTTAGGAATAGGGGATTTGGGGGAGCAGTTCTTC	CASSLGIGDLGEQFF
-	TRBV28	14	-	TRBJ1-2	TGTGCCAGCAGTTCAAGACCCCGGAGAACTGGCTACACCTTC	CASSSRPRRTGYTF
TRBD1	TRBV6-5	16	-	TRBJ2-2	TGTGCCAGCAGTTACACACAGGGGGCAGGGGCCGGGGAGCTGTTTTTT	CASSYTQGAGAGELFF
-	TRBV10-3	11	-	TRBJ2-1	TGTGCCATCAGTGACAGGGATGAGCAGTTCTTC	CAISDRDEQFF
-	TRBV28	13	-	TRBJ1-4	TGTGCCAGCTATTCTGGACTGAATGAAAAACTGTTTTTT	CASYSGLNEKLFF
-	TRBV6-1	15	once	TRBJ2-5	TGTGCCAGCAGTGAAGGGCGGGGTTCTGCAGAGACCCAGTACTTC	CASSEGRGSAETQYF
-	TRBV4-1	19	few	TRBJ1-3	TGCGCCAGCAGCCACGCAACCCGCCCCGGACAGCTCTCTGGAAACACCATATATTTT	CASSHATRPGQLSGNTIYF
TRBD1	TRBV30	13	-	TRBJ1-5	TGTGCCTGGAGCGACAGGGGCAATCAGCCCCAGCATTTT	CAWSDRGNQPQHF
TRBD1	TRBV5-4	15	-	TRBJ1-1	TGTGCCAGCAGCTATGAGACAGGGAGGAGCTCTGAAGCTTTCTTT	CASSYETGRSSEAFF
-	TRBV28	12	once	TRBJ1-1	TGTGCCAGCAGTTTAAATCCTGCTGAAGCTTTCTTT	CASSLNPAEAFF
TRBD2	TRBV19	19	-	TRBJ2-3	TGTGCCAGTAGCACCAGGGCGGGGGGGCAAACTTTCATCACAGATACGCAGTATTTT	CASSTRAGGQTFITDTQYF
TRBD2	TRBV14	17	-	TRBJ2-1	TGTGCCAGCAGCCAGAACCTACTAGCGGGAGGTAGGAATGAGCAGTTCTTC	CASSQNLLAGGRNEQFF
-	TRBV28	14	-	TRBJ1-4	TGTGCCAGCAGTTCCGCCCCGGGGGACGAAAAACTGTTTTTT	CASSSAPGDEKLFF
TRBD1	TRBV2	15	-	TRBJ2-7	TGTGCCAGCAGTGATTTGGACAGGGTGTCCTACGAGCAGTACTTC	CASSDLDRVSYEQYF
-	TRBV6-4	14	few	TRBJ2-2	TGTGCCAGCAGTGACTCTTTGGAGGCCGGGGAGCTGTTTTTT	CASSDSLEAGELFF
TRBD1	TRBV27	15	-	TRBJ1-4	TGTGCCAGCAGCCCCAGGACAGGGGGCAATGAAAAACTGTTTTTT	CASSPRTGGNEKLFF
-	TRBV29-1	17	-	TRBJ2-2	TGCAGCGTTGAAGATCGGGGGGACAAGACTAACACCGGGGAGCTGTTTTTT	CSVEDRGDKTNTGELFF
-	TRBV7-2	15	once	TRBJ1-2	TGTGCCAGCAGCTTAGCGGGGGGGCCCTACTATGGCTACACCTTC	CASSLAGGPYYGYTF
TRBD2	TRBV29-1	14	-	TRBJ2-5	TGCAGCGTTGGTAGCGGGGGGGGTCAAGAGACCCAGTACTTC	CSVGSGGGQETQYF
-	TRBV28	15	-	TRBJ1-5	TGTGCCAGCAGCCACGACAGGACCGTCGATCAGCCCCAGCATTTT	CASSHDRTVDQPQHF
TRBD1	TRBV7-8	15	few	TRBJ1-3	TGTGCCAGCAGCTATAGGACAGGGCCTGGAAACACCATATATTTT	CASSYRTGPGNTIYF
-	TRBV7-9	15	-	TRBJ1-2	TGTGCCAGCAGCTTGGGGTCGGCGGGTAACTATGGCTACACCTTC	CASSLGSAGNYGYTF
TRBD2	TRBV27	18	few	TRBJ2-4	TGTGCCAGCGGGGGGTTCCTAGCGGGGGGGCGGGGCAAAAACATTCAGTACTTC	CASGGFLAGGRGKNIQYF
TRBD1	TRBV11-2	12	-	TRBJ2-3	TGTGCCAGCAGTTCACAGGGGATTACGCAGTATTTT	CASSSQGITQYF
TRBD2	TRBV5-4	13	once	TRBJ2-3	TGTGCCAGCAGCTTTATGGCGGGGGGGTCATGGTATTTT	CASSFMAGGSWYF
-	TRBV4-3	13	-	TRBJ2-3	TGCGCCAGCAGCCAAGGAGCCACAGATACGCAGTATTTT	CASSQGATDTQYF
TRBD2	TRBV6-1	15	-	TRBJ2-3	TGTGCCAGCACCAGAGGGGACGCGGGAGTCAGTACGCAGTATTTT	CASTRGDAGVSTQYF
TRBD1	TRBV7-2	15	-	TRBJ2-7	TGTGCCAGCAGCCCCCCGGGACAGGGGGCGAACGAGCAGTACTTC	CASSPPGQGANEQYF
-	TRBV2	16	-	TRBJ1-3	TGTGCCAGCAGTGAAGCGCTTCTCAGATCTGGAAACACCATATATTTT	CASSEALLRSGNTIYF
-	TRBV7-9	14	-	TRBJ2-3	TGTGCCAGCAGTCCCCGGGGTAGCACAGATACGCAGTATTTT	CASSPRGSTDTQYF
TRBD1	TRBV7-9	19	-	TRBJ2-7	TGTGCCAGCAGCCCCCAGGAGCTCCCAATCACAGGGGTCGACTACGAGCAGTACTTC	CASSPQELPITGVDYEQYF
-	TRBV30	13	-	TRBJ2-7	TGTGCCTCCTCAAAGGGGAAGGTTGGTGAGCAGTACTTC	CASSKGKVGEQYF
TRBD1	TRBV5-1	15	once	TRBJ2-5	TGCGCCAGCAGCCCAAATACAGGGGCTCAAGAGACCCAGTACTTC	CASSPNTGAQETQYF
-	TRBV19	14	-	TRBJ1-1	TGTGCCAGTAGTATCGGGGGGGGGAACACTGAAGCTTTCTTT	CASSIGGGNTEAFF
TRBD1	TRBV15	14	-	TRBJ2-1	TGTGCCACCAGCGATGGACAGGGCAACAATGAGCAGTTCTTC	CATSDGQGNNEQFF
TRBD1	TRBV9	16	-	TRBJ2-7	TGTGCCAGCAGCGTAGGGGGGACAGGGCTGCCCTACGAGCAGTACTTC	CASSVGGTGLPYEQYF
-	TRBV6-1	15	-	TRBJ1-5	TGTGCCGGTGGTAAACGAACAACTAGCAATCAGCCCCAGCATTTT	CAGGKRTTSNQPQHF
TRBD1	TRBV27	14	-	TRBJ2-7	TGTGCCAGCACCTCCGGGACAGGGGCCTACGAGCAGTACTTC	CASTSGTGAYEQYF
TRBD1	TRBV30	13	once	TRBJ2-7	TGTGCCTGGAGTGTGGACAGGCCCTACGAGCAGTACTTC	CAWSVDRPYEQYF
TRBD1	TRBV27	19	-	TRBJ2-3	TGTGCCAGCAGTTTAAGGTCCACGGACAGGGGGAAAGGGGCAGATACGCAGTATTTT	CASSLRSTDRGKGADTQYF
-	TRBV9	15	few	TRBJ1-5	TGTGCCAGCAGCGCAGTGGACAGCTTCAATCAGCCCCAGCATTTT	CASSAVDSFNQPQHF